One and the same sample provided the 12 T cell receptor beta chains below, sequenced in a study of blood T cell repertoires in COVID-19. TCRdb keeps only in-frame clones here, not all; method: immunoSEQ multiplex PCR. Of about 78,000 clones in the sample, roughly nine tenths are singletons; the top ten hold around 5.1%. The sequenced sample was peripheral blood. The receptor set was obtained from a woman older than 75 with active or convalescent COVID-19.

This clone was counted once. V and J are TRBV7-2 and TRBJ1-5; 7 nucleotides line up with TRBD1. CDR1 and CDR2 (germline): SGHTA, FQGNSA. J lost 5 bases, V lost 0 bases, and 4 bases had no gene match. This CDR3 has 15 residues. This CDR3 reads CASSLAGTEYQPQHF. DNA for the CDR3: TGTGCCAGCAGCTTAGCCGGGACAGAGTATCAGCCCCAGCATTTT.

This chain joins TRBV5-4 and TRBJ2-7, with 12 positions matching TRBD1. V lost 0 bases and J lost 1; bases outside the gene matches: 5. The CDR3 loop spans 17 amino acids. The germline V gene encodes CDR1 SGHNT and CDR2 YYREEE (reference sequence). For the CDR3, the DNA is TGTGCCAGCAGCTTGGGGGGACAGGGGGCGGCGTCCTACGAGCAGTACTTC. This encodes CASSLGGQGAASYEQYF.

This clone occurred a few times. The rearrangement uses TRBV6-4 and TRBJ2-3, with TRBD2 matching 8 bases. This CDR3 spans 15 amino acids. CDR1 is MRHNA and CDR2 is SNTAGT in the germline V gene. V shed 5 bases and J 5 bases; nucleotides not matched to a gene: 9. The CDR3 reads CASSRDGGAQDTQYF. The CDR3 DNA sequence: TGTGCCAGCAGTAGGGACGGGGGGGCCCAAGATACGCAGTATTTT.

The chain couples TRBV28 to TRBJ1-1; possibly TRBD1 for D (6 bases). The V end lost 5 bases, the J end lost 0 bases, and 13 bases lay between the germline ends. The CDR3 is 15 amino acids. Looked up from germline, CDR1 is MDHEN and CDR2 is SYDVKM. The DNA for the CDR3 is TGTGCCAGCAGTCTGAAAAGGGGGATGAACACTGAAGCTTTCTTT. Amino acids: CASSLKRGMNTEAFF.

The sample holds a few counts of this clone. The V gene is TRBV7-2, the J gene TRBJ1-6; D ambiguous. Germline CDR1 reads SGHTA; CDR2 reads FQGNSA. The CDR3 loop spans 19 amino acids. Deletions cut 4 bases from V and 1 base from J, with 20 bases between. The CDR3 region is CASSSTPGGHGSYNSPLHF. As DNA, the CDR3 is TGTGCCAGCAGCTCCACGCCCGGCGGCCACGGGTCCTATAATTCACCCCTCCACTTT.

CDR3 in DNA: TGTGCCAGCAGCGGGGGACAGGCGGACACTGAAGCTTTCTTT. This translates into CASSGGQADTEAFF. The rearrangement links TRBV7-9 to TRBJ1-1, with 8 bases matching TRBD1. Germline CDR1 is SEHNR and CDR2 is FQNEAQ (reference sequence). The V gene end was trimmed by 5 bases and the J gene end by 3 bases; junction bases not matched to a gene: 5. The CDR3 covers 14 residues.

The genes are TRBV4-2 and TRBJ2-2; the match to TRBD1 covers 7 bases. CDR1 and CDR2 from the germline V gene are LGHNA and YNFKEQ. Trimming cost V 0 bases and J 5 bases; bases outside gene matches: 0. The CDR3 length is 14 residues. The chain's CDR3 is CASSQETGTGELFF. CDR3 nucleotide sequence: TGTGCCAGCAGCCAAGAGACAGGGACCGGGGAGCTGTTTTTT.

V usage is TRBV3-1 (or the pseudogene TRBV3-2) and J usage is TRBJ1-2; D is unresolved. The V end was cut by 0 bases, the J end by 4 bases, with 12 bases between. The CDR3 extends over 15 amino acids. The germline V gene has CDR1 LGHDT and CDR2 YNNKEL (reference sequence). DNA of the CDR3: TGTGCCAGCAGCCAAGAAGCTAGAGCACCCTATGGCTACACCTTC. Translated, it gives CASSQEARAPYGYTF.

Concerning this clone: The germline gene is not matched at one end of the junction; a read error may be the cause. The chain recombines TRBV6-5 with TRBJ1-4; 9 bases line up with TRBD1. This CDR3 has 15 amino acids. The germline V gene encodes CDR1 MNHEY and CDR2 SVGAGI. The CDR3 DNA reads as TGTGCCAGCAGTTACACGGGACAGGGCCGTGAAAGACTGTTTTTT. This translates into CASSYTGQGRERLFF.

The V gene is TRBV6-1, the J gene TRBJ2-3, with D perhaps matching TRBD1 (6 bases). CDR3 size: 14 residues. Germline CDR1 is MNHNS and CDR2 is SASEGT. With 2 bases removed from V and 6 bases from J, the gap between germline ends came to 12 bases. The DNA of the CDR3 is TGTGCCAGCAGTGAAAGGGGGAAGGTCGATACGCAGTATTTT. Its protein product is CASSERGKVDTQYF.

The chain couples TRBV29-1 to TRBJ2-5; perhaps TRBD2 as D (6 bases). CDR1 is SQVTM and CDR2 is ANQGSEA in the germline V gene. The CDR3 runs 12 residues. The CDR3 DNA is TGCGGAATACGCCGGGGAGGAGAGACCCAGTACTTC. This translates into CGIRRGGETQYF.

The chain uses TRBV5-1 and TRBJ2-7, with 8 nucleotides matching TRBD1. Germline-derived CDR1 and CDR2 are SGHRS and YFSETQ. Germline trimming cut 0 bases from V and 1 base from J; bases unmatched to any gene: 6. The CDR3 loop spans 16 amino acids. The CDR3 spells CASSLGWGQASYEQYF. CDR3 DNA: TGCGCCAGCAGCTTGGGGTGGGGACAGGCTTCCTACGAGCAGTACTTC. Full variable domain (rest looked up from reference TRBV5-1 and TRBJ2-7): KAGVTQTPRYLIKTRGQQVTLSCSPISGHRSVSWYQQTPGQGLQFLFEYFSETQRNKGNFPGRFSGRQFSNSRSEMNVSTLELGDSALYLCASSLGWGQASYEQYFGPGTRLTVT.